This T cell receptor (beta chain) derives from a study of blood T cell repertoires in COVID-19. Study-wide background: From the United States, Italy and Spain came samples of acute and convalescent COVID-19. Sources were T cells, B-cell-depleted T cells, or PBMCs; the material itself was cDNA or gDNA.

Those enrolled in Seattle joined during active infection and were followed longitudinally afterward. The authors' processing: It was from reference gene primer amplification that nucleated cell counts were estimated. TCRdb's copy holds only in-frame clones and misses some; the assay was immunoSEQ multiplex PCR. That table gives V, J and clone size, and the DNA gave D and trimming. Among roughly 170,000 clones, roughly 85% were seen once, and the ten largest hold more than 5%. The V and J ends lost 3 bases and 2 bases respectively, with 5 bases between them. CDR1 is SGHTA and CDR2 is FQGNSA in the germline V gene. This CDR3 is 13 amino acids long.

The sequence was collected from a woman in her forties or fifties with COVID-19, enrolled during active disease. Sequenced sample: peripheral blood. V usage is TRBV7-2 and J usage is TRBJ2-1; no reliable D call. The CDR3 is CASSFGPYNEQFF. In DNA, the CDR3 is TGTGCCAGCAGCTTTGGGCCCTACAATGAGCAGTTCTTC.